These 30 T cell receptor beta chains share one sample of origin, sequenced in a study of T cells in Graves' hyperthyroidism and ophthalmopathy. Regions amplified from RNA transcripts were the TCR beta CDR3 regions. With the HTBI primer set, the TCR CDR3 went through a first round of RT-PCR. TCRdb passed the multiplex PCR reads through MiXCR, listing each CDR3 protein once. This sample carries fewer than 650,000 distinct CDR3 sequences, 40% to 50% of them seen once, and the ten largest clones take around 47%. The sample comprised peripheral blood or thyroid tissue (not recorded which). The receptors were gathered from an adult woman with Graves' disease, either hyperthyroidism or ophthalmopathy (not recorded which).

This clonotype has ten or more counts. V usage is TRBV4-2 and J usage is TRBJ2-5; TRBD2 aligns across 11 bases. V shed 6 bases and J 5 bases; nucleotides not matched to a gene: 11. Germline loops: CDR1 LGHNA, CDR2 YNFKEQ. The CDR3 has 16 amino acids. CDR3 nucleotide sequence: TGTGCCAGCAGTAGCGGGAGGGCCTGGGATTCGGAGACCCAGTACTTC. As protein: CASSSGRAWDSETQYF.

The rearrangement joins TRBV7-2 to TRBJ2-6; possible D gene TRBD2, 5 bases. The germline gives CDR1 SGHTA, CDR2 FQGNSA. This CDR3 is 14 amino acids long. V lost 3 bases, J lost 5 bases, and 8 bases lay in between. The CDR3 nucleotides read TGTGCCAGCAGCTTGGACGGGAGGGCCAACGTCCTGACTTTC. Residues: CASSLDGRANVLTF.

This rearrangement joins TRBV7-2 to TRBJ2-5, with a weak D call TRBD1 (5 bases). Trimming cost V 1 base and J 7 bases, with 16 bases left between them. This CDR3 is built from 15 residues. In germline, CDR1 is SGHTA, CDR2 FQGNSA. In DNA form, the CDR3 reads TGTGCCAGCAGCTTAGTCGCTAATTGGGGCGCGACCCAGTACTTC. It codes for CASSLVANWGATQYF. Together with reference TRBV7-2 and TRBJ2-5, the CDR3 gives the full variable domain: GAGVSQSPSNKVTEKGKDVELRCDPISGHTALYWYRQSLGQGLEFLIYFQGNSAPDKSGLPSDRFSAERTGGSVSTLTIQRTQQEDSAVYLCASSLVANWGATQYFGPGTRLLVL.

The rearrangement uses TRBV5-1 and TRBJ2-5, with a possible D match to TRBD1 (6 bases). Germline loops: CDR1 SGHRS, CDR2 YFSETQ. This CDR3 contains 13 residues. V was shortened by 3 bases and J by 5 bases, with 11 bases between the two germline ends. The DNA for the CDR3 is TGCGCCAGCAGCTGGCAGGGGAAGGAGACCCAGTACTTC. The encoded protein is CASSWQGKETQYF. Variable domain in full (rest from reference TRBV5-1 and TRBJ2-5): KAGVTQTPRYLIKTRGQQVTLSCSPISGHRSVSWYQQTPGQGLQFLFEYFSETQRNKGNFPGRFSGRQFSNSRSEMNVSTLELGDSALYLCASSWQGKETQYFGPGTRLLVL.

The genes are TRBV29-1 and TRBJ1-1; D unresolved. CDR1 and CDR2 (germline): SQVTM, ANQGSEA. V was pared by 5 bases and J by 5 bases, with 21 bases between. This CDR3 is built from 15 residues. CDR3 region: CSVWEIMRFGTEAFF. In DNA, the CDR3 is TGCAGCGTTTGGGAGATAATGCGCTTTGGGACTGAAGCTTTCTTT. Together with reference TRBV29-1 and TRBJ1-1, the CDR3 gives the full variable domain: SAVISQKPSRDICQRGTSLTIQCQVDSQVTMMFWYRQQPGQSLTLIATANQGSEATYESGFVIDKFPISRPNLTFSTLTVSNMSPEDSSIYLCSVWEIMRFGTEAFFGQGTRLTVV.

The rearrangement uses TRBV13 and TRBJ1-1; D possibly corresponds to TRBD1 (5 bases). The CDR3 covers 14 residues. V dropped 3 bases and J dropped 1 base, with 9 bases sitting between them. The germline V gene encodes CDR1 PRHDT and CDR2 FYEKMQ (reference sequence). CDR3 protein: CASSFSTANTEAFF. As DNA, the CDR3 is TGTGCCAGCAGCTTCTCGACAGCGAACACTGAAGCTTTCTTT.

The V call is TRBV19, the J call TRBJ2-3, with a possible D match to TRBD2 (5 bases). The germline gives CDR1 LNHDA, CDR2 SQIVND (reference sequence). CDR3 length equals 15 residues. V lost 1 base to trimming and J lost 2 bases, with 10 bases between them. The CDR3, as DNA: TGTGCCAGTAGTATAGGGACTCTTTACACAGATACGCAGTATTTT. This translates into CASSIGTLYTDTQYF. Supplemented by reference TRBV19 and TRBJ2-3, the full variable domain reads DGGITQSPKYLFRKEGQNVTLSCEQNLNHDAMYWYRQDPGQGLRLIYYSQIVNDFQKGDIAEGYSVSREKKESFPLTVTSAQKNPTAFYLCASSIGTLYTDTQYFGPGTRLTVL.

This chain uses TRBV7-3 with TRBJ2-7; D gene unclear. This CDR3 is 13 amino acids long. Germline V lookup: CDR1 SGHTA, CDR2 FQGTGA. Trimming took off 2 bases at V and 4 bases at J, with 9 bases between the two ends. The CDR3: CASSLASLYEQYF. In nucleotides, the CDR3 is TGTGCCAGCAGCTTAGCCTCCTTATACGAGCAGTACTTC.

Here the CDR3 reads CSVLTGTRYEQYF. CDR3 DNA: TGCAGCGTTTTAACTGGGACTCGCTACGAGCAGTACTTC. The rearrangement uses TRBV29-1 and TRBJ2-7; tentatively, D is TRBD2 (6 bases). The CDR3 covers 13 residues. The ends were cut back, 5 bases at V and 3 bases at J, with 14 bases in the middle. The germline CDR1 and CDR2 sequences are SQVTM and ANQGSEA.

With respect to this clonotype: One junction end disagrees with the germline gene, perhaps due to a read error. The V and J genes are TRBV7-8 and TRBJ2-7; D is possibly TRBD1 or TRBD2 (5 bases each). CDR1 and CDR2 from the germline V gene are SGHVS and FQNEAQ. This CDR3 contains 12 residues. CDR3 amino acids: CASSFSRDDQYF. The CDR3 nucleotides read TGTGCCAGCAGCTTCAGCAGGGACGATCAGTACTTC.

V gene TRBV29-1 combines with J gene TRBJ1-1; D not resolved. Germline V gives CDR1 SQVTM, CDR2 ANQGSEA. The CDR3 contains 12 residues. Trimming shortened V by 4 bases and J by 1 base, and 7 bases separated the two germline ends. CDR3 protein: CSVVQKNTEAFF. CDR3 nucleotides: TGCAGCGTTGTCCAGAAGAACACTGAAGCTTTCTTT.

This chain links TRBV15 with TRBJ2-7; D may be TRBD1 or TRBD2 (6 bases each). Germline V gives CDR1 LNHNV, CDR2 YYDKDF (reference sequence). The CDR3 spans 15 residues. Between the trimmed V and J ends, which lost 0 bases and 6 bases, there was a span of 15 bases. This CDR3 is CATSRDFGGQSEQYF. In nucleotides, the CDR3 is TGTGCCACCAGCAGAGATTTTGGGGGGCAGAGCGAGCAGTACTTC.

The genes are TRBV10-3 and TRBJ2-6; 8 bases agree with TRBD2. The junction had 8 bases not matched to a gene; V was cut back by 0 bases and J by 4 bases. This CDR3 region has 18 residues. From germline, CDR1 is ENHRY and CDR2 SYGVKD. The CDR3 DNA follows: TGTGCCATCAGTGAGTCGGTGAGCGGGAGTACAGGGGCCAACGTCCTGACTTTC. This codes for CAISESVSGSTGANVLTF.

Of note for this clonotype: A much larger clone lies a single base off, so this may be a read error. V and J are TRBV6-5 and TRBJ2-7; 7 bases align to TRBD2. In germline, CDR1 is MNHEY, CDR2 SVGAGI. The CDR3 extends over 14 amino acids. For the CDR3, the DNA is TGTGCCAGCAGTTCCTCCGGACGGGACTACAAGCAGTACTTC. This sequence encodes CASSSSGRDYKQYF.

The CDR3 protein is CASSDWGRQTQYF. The CDR3 nucleotides read TGTGCCAGCAGTGACTGGGGTCGGCAGACCCAGTACTTC. This chain joins TRBV2 and TRBJ2-5; D is unresolved. Germline V gene data show CDR1 as SNHLY and CDR2 as FYNNEI. Trimming removed 3 bases at V and 6 bases at J, with 11 bases between. CDR3 length: 13 residues.

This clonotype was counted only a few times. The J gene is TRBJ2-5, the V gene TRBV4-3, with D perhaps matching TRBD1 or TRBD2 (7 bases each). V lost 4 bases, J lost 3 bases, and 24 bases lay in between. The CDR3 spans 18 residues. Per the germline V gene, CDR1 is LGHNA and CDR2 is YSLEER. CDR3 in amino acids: CASSPRVNRGAGEETQYF. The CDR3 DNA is TGCGCCAGCAGCCCAAGGGTGAACAGGGGCGCGGGAGAAGAGACCCAGTACTTC.

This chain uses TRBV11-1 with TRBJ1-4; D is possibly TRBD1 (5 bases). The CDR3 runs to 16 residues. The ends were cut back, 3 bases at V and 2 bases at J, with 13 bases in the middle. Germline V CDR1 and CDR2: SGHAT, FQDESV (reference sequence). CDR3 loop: CASSLDTPGTNEKLFF. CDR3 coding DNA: TGTGCCAGCAGCTTGGACACCCCCGGGACTAATGAAAAACTGTTTTTT.

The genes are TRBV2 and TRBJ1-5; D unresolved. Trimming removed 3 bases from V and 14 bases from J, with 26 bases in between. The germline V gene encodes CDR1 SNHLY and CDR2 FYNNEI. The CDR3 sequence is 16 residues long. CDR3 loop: CASSDSGYRQTTYEHF. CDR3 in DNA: TGTGCCAGCAGTGACAGTGGGTACAGACAAACAACCTACGAGCATTTT.

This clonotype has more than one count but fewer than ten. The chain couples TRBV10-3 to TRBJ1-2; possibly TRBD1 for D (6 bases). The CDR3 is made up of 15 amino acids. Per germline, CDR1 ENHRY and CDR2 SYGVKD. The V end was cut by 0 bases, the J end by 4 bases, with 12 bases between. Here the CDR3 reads CAISESGGQVYGYTF. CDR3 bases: TGTGCCATCAGTGAGTCCGGGGGCCAGGTCTATGGCTACACCTTC.

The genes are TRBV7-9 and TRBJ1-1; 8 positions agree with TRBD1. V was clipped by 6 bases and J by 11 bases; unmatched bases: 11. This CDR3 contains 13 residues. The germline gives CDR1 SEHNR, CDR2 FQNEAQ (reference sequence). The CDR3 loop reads CASSTEDRAFAFF. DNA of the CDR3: TGTGCCAGCAGTACCGAGGACAGGGCGTTCGCTTTCTTT. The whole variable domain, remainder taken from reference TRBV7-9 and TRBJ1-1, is DTGVSQNPRHKITKRGQNVTFRCDPISEHNRLYWYRQTLGQGPEFLTYFQNEAQLEKSRLLSDRFSAERPKGSFSTLEIQRTEQGDSAMYLCASSTEDRAFAFFGQGTRLTVV.

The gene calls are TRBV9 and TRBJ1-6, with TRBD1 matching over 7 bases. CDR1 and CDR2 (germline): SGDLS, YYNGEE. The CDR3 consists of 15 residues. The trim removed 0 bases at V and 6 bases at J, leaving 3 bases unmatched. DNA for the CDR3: TGTGCCAGCAGCGTAGAGGGGGCACGTAATTCACCCCTCCACTTT. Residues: CASSVEGARNSPLHF.

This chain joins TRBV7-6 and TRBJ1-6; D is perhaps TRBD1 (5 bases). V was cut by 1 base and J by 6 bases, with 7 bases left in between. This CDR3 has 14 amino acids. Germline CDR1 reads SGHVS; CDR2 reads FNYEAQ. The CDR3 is CASSLEGSNSPLHF. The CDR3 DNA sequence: TGTGCCAGCAGCTTAGAGGGGAGTAATTCACCCCTCCACTTT.

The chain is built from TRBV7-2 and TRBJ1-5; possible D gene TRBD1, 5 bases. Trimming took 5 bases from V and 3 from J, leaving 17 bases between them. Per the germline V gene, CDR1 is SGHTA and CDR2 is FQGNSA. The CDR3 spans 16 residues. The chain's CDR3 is CASSQGGAFINQPQHF. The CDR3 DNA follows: TGTGCCAGCAGCCAGGGAGGGGCCTTCATCAATCAGCCCCAGCATTTT.

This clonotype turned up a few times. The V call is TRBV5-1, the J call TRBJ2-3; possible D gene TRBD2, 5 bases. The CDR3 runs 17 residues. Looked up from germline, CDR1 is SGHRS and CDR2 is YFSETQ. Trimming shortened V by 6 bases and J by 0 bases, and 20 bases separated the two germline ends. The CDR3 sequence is CASTVAAGGPSTDTQYF. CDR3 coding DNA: TGCGCCAGCACCGTTGCGGCGGGCGGGCCGAGCACAGATACGCAGTATTTT.

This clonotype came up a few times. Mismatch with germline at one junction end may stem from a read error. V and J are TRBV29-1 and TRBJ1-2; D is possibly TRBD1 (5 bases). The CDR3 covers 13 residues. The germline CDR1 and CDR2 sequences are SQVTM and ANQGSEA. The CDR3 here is CSVEGGTGYGYTF. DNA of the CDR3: TGCAGCGTTGAAGGGGGAACAGGCTATGGCTACACCTTT.

CDR3 amino acids: CASSVWTDSQETQYF. As DNA, the CDR3 is TGTGCCAGCAGCGTTTGGACTGACTCCCAAGAGACCCAGTACTTC. The chain carries TRBV9 and TRBJ2-5; D may be TRBD2 (5 bases). Germline V gene lookup returns CDR1 SGDLS and CDR2 YYNGEE. This CDR3 has 15 amino acids. Trimming removed 2 bases at V and 1 base at J, with 12 bases between.

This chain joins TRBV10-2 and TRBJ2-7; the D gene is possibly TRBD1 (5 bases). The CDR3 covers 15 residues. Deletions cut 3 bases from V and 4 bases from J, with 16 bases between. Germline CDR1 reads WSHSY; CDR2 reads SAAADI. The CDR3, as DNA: TGCGCCAGCAGTGAAAGGGCAGGGCTTAAGTACGAGCAGTACTTC. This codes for CASSERAGLKYEQYF.

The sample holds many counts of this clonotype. The CDR3 here is CAISTGLAVYEQYF. The CDR3 DNA sequence: TGTGCCATCAGTACCGGACTAGCGGTATACGAGCAGTACTTC. The rearrangement links TRBV10-3 to TRBJ2-7, with TRBD2 matching 10 bases. Germline V gene sequence: CDR1 ENHRY, CDR2 SYGVKD. Losses at the gene ends were 5 bases for V and 4 bases for J; bases not matched to a gene: 5. This CDR3 contains 14 residues.

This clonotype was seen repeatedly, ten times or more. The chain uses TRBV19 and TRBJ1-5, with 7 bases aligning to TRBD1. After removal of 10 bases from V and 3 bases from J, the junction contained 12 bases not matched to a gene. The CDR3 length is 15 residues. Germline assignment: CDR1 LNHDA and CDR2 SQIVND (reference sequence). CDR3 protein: CATREGGLDNQPQHF. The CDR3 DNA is TGTGCCACCCGGGAAGGGGGCTTGGACAATCAGCCCCAGCATTTT.

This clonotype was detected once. This CDR3 is CSATILAGGLGQYF. The DNA for the CDR3 is TGCAGTGCTACCATACTAGCGGGAGGGCTCGGGCAGTACTTC. The rearrangement joins TRBV20-1 to TRBJ2-7; 13 bases align to TRBD2. Germline-derived CDR1 and CDR2 are DFQATT and SNEGSKA (reference sequence). Trimming at V came to 4 bases and at J to 9 bases, leaving 9 bases not matched to a gene. The CDR3 covers 14 residues.